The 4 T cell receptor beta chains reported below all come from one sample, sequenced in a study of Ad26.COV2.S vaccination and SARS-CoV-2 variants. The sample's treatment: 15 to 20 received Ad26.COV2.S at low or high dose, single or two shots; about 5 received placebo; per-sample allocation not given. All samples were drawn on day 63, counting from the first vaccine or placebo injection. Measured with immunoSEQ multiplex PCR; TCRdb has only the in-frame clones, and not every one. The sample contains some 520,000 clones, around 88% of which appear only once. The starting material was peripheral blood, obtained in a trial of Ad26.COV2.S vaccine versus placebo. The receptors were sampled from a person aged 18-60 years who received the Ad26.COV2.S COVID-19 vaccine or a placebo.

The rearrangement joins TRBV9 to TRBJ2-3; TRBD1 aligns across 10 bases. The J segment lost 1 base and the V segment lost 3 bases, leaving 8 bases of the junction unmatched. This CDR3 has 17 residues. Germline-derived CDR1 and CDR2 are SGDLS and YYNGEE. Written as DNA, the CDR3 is TGTGCCAGCAGCGCAGGGATCGGGACAGGGGGCACAGATACGCAGTATTTT. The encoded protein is CASSAGIGTGGTDTQYF.

CDR3 sequence (DNA): TGTGCCAGCAGCTCCCTTGACAGGGGAACCGAGCAGTACTTC. This gives the protein CASSSLDRGTEQYF. This chain links TRBV7-9 with TRBJ2-7, with TRBD1 matching 8 bases. After removal of 4 bases from V and 6 bases from J, the junction contained 8 bases not matched to a gene. This CDR3 has 14 residues. Germline V lookup: CDR1 SEHNR, CDR2 FQNEAQ (reference sequence).

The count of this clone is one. CDR3 nucleotides: TGTGCCTGGAGTGTACAGGGACCAACTAACTATGGCTACACCTTC. It is translated as CAWSVQGPTNYGYTF. This chain connects TRBV30 to TRBJ1-2, with a tentative D call TRBD1 (6 bases). This CDR3 spans 15 amino acids. V was shortened by 0 bases and J by 0 bases, with 11 bases between the two germline ends. The V gene's germline CDR1 is GTSNPN and CDR2 SVGIG (reference sequence).

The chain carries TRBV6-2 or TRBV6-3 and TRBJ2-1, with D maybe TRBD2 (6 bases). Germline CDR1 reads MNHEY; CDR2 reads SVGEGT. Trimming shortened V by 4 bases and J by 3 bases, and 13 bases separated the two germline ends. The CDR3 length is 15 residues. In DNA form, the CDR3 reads TGTGCCAGCAGTTGGGCGGGGACTGGCTACAATGAGCAGTTCTTC. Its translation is CASSWAGTGYNEQFF.